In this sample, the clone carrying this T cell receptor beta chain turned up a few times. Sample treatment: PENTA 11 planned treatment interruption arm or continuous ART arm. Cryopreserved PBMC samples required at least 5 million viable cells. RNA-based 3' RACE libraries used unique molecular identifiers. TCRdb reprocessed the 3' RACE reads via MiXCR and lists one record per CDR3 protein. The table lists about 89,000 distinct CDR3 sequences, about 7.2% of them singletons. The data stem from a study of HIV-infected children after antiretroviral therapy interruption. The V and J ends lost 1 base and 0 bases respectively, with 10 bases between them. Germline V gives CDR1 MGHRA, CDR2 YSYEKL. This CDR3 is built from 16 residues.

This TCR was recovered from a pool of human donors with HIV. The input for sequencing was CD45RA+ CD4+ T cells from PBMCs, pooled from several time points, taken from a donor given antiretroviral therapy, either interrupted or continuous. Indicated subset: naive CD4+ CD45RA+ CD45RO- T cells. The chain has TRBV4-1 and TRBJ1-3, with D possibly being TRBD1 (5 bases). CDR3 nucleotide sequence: TGCGCCAGCAGCCAAGGACAGATCTTCTCTGGAAACACCATATATTTT. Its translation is CASSQGQIFSGNTIYF.